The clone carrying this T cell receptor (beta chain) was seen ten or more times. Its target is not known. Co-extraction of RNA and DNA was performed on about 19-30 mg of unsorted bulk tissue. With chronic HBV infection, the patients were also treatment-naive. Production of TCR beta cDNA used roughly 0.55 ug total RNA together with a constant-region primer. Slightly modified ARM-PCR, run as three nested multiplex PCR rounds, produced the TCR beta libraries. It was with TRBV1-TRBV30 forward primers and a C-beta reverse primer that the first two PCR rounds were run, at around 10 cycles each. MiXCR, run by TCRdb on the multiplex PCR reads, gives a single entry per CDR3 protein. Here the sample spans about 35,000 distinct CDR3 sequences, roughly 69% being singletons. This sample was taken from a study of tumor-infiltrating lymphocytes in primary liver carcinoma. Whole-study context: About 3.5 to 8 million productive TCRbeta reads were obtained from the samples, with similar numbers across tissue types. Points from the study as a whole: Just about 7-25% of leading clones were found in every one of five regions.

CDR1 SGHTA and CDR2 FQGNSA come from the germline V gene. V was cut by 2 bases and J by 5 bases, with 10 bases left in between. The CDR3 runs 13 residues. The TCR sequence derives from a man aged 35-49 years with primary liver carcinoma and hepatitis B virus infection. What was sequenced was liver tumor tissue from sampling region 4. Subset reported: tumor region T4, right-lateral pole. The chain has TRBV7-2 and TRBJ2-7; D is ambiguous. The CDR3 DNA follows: TGTGCCAGCAGCTTAATGTTAAGGAACGAGCAGTACTTC. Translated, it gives CASSLMLRNEQYF.